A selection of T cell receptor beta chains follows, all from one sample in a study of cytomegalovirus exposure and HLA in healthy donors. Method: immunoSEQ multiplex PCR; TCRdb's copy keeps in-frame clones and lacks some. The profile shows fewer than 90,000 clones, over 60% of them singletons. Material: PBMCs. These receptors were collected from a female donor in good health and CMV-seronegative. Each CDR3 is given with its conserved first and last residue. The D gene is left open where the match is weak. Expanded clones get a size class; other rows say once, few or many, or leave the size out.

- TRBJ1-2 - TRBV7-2 CASRYEDYGYTF TGTGCCAGCAGGTACGAGGACTATGGCTACACCTTC
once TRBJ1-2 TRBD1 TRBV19 CASSISGTGAEGYTF TGTGCCAGTAGTATCTCCGGGACAGGGGCTGAAGGCTACACCTTC
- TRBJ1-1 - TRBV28 CASRNRGGAGSTEAFF TGTGCCAGCAGAAATCGGGGGGGGGCTGGGAGCACTGAAGCTTTCTTT
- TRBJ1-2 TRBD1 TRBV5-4 CASSLETGGGYTF TGTGCCAGCTCCCTGGAGACAGGGGGCGGCTACACCTTC
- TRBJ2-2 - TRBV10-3 CATLSAPGENTGELFF TGTGCCACCCTGTCCGCCCCGGGGGAGAACACCGGGGAGCTGTTTTTT
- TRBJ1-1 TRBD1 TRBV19 CASSITGVALAEAFF TGTGCCAGTAGTATCACAGGGGTTGCGTTGGCTGAAGCTTTCTTT
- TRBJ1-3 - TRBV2 CASSEGGNPNTIYF TGTGCCAGCAGTGAAGGAGGGAACCCAAACACCATATATTTT
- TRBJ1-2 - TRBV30 CAWSPGQFGYTF TGTGCCTGGAGTCCCGGACAGTTTGGCTACACCTTC
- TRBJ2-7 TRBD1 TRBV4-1 CASSPGTESYEQYF TGCGCCAGCAGCCCCGGGACAGAATCCTACGAGCAGTACTTC
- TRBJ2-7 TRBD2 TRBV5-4 CASSLGTSGIYEQYF TGTGCCAGCAGCTTGGGGACTAGCGGGATCTACGAGCAGTACTTC
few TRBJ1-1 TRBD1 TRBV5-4 CASRLQGARTEAFF TGTGCCAGCAGGTTACAGGGGGCAAGGACTGAAGCTTTCTTT
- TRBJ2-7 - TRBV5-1 CASSLYSVTYEQYF TGCGCCAGCAGCTTGTATTCAGTAACGTACGAGCAGTACTTC
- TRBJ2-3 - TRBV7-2 CASSLSVGFTDTQYF TGTGCCAGCAGCTTAAGCGTCGGGTTCACAGATACGCAGTATTTT
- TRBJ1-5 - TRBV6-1 CASSQVNQPQHF TGTGCCAGCAGTCAGGTGAATCAGCCCCAGCATTTT
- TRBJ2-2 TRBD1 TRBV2 CASSEPGRQGVDRTGELFF TGTGCCAGCAGTGAACCGGGCCGACAGGGTGTGGATCGGACCGGGGAGCTGTTTTTT
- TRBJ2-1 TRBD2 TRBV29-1 CSVEGSGGARGEQFF TGCAGCGTTGAGGGCAGCGGGGGGGCTCGGGGTGAGCAGTTCTTC
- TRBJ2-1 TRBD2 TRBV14 CASRHSGSFWNEQFF TGTGCCAGCAGACATAGCGGGAGCTTTTGGAATGAGCAGTTCTTC
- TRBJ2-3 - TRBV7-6 CASSLGVGGADTQYF TGTGCCAGCAGCTTAGGGGTAGGGGGGGCAGATACGCAGTATTTT
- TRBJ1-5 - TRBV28 CASSLVGANQPQHF TGTGCCAGCAGTTTAGTGGGGGCAAATCAGCCCCAGCATTTT
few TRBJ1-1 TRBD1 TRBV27 CASSPRQGYTEAFF TGTGCCAGCAGTCCTCGACAGGGGTACACTGAAGCTTTCTTT